This paragraph reports one T cell receptor (beta chain). This record comes from a study of memory CD4+ T cells and cytomegalovirus serostatus. Overall study context: Donors were healthy Belgian adults, under ten CMV seropositive and approximately 23 seronegative.

With 4 bases removed from V and 0 bases from J, the gap between germline ends came to 6 bases. Germline CDR1 reads MNHEY; CDR2 reads SVGAGI. The CDR3 covers 14 residues. Single viable CD3+CD4+CD8-CD45RO+ cells were sorted as the memory CD4+ T cells. Produced via immunoSEQ multiplex PCR; TCRdb's table is partial and in-frame only. Here the sample spans more than 55,000 clones, approximately 85% being singletons. The V and J genes are TRBV6-5 and TRBJ2-2; D possibly corresponds to TRBD2 (5 bases). This clonotype was obtained from an adult in good health and CMV-seronegative. Sequencing input: memory CD4+ T cells from blood. The CDR3 sequence is CASSWRTNTGELFF. Written as DNA, the CDR3 is TGTGCCAGCAGTTGGAGGACGAACACCGGGGAGCTGTTTTTT.